The 10 T cell receptor beta chains below come from one sample, sequenced in a study of long-term antiretroviral therapy in people with HIV. The immunoSEQ assay was v3.0, run at survey level. Generated by immunoSEQ multiplex PCR, the TCRdb table keeps only in-frame clones and is missing some. The sample comprises 21,000 or so clones, approximately 90% of which are singletons, and roughly 3.4% rests with the top ten. The input for sequencing was unsorted PBMCs, taken 2.3 years after starting antiretroviral therapy. These receptors were taken from a man between 60 and 75 years old with HIV.

The rearrangement uses TRBV9 and TRBJ2-7; D remains ambiguous. The V gene lost 0 bases and the J gene lost 4 bases, with 14 bases spanning the gap. Germline V gene lookup returns CDR1 SGDLS and CDR2 YYNGEE. CDR3 length: 15 amino acids. CDR3 bases: TGTGCCAGCAGCGTAGCTGGCAGCACTGATTACGAGCAGTACTTC. Encoded protein: CASSVAGSTDYEQYF.

The rearrangement joins TRBV10-3 to TRBJ2-7, with D unresolved. The CDR3 totals 12 residues. Trimming removed 8 bases from V and 3 bases from J, with 11 bases in between. The germline CDR1 and CDR2 sequences are ENHRY and SYGVKD. The chain's CDR3 is CAIGSFFYEQYF. DNA of the CDR3: TGTGCCATCGGATCCTTTTTCTACGAGCAGTACTTC.

This clone was counted a few times. The chain links TRBV4-3 to TRBJ1-2; D remains unclear. With 0 bases removed from V and 2 bases from J, the gap between germline ends came to 10 bases. This CDR3 is 15 amino acids long. From germline, CDR1 is LGHNA and CDR2 YSLEER. The CDR3 spells CASSQDNRPNYGYTF. In DNA form, the CDR3 reads TGCGCCAGCAGCCAAGACAATCGGCCGAACTATGGCTACACCTTC.

This chain uses TRBV5-1 with TRBJ2-7; weak D call: TRBD1 (5 bases). Germline loops: CDR1 SGHRS, CDR2 YFSETQ. V was trimmed by 2 bases and J by 3 bases, leaving 12 bases between them. The CDR3 contains 14 residues. Here the CDR3 DNA reads TGCGCCAGCAGCTTTCAGGGCGACGGCTACGAGCAGTACTTC. Protein: CASSFQGDGYEQYF. The variable domain in full, with the rest retrieved from reference TRBV5-1 and TRBJ2-7, is KAGVTQTPRYLIKTRGQQVTLSCSPISGHRSVSWYQQTPGQGLQFLFEYFSETQRNKGNFPGRFSGRQFSNSRSEMNVSTLELGDSALYLCASSFQGDGYEQYFGPGTRLTVT.

The chain employs TRBV19 and TRBJ2-3, with TRBD1 as a possible D gene (5 bases). Germline V gene lookup returns CDR1 LNHDA and CDR2 SQIVND (reference sequence). The CDR3 sequence is 15 residues long. V dropped 0 bases and J dropped 6 bases, with 13 bases sitting between them. The CDR3 DNA follows: TGTGCCAGTAGTATAGATCTATTAGGGGCGGATACGCAGTATTTT. Amino acids: CASSIDLLGADTQYF.

This chain joins TRBV21-1 and TRBJ2-7; the table assigns TRBD1, which was not confirmed against the DNA. TRBV21-1 is flagged as a pseudogene. This CDR3 spans 12 amino acids. This CDR3 reads CASGGQGGEQYF. The CDR3 DNA reads as TGTGCCAGCGGTGGACAGGGAGGCGAGCAGTACTTC.

The chain recombines TRBV14 with TRBJ2-5; 7 bases fit TRBD2. From germline, CDR1 is SGHDN and CDR2 FVKESK. J gave up 1 base and V 1 base, and 3 bases lay outside the gene matches. This CDR3 comprises 15 residues. The CDR3 nucleotides are TGTGCCAGCAGCCAAGGACTAGCAGTCCAAGAGACCCAGTACTTC. Protein product: CASSQGLAVQETQYF. Drawing the rest from reference TRBV14 and TRBJ2-5, the complete variable domain is EAGVTQFPSHSVIEKGQTVTLRCDPISGHDNLYWYRRVMGKEIKFLLHFVKESKQDESGMPNNRFLAERTGGTYSTLKVQPAELEDSGVYFCASSQGLAVQETQYFGPGTRLLVL.

The chain recombines TRBV27 with TRBJ2-5; TRBD1 aligns across 8 bases. This CDR3 has 20 residues. The germline V gene has CDR1 MNHEY and CDR2 SMNVEV (reference sequence). V shed 0 bases, J shed 2 bases, and the junction held 17 bases outside the gene matches. The DNA of the CDR3 is TGTGCCAGCAGTTTATCACGGGGGTGGGACAGGTCGGCTCGGCAAGAGACCCAGTACTTC. Protein product: CASSLSRGWDRSARQETQYF.

The chain links TRBV29-1 to TRBJ2-3; D unclear. Germline loops: CDR1 SQVTM, CDR2 ANQGSEA. The CDR3 spans 13 residues. Deletions cut 6 bases from V and 6 bases from J, with 16 bases between. Here the CDR3 DNA reads TGCAGCGTCCGACTCATGCTTGGGGATACGCAGTATTTT. Residues: CSVRLMLGDTQYF.

The CDR3 here is CASSPTSDKETQYF. Here the CDR3 DNA reads TGTGCCAGCAGCCCGACTAGCGACAAAGAGACCCAGTACTTC. This chain links TRBV7-9 with TRBJ2-5; 8 nucleotides match TRBD2. Germline assignment: CDR1 SEHNR and CDR2 FQNEAQ (reference sequence). Trimming at V came to 5 bases and at J to 3 bases, leaving 5 bases not matched to a gene. The CDR3 contains 14 residues.